This TCR beta chain derives from a study of blood T cell repertoires in COVID-19. Study as a whole: Italy, Spain and the United States were the sources of the convalescent and acute COVID-19 samples. Nucleic acid was either cDNA or gDNA, and it came from T cells, B-cell-depleted T cells, or PBMCs.

Patients of the Seattle cohort, enrolled during active infection, were followed longitudinally. In the original workflow: By means of reference gene primer amplification, nucleated cell counts were estimated. Profiled with immunoSEQ multiplex PCR; TCRdb holds only in-frame clones, not every one. The DNA gave D and trimming, while V, J and clone size come from that table. The data show some 150,000 clones, with over 75% seen just once and around 8% held by the top ten. This clonotype was sampled from an older woman with COVID-19, enrolled during active disease. The specimen was peripheral blood.

The DNA of the CDR3 is TGTGCCAGCAGGTACGACAGGGGGCTGAACACTGAAGCTTTCTTT. Its translation is CASRYDRGLNTEAFF. The gene calls are TRBV7-2 and TRBJ1-1; 10 bases match TRBD1. There are 15 residues in the CDR3. After removal of 6 bases from V and 0 bases from J, the junction contained 4 bases not matched to a gene. Germline V gene data show CDR1 as SGHTA and CDR2 as FQGNSA. Full variable domain (outside the CDR3, taken from reference TRBV7-2 and TRBJ1-1): GAGVSQSPSNKVTEKGKDVELRCDPISGHTALYWYRQSLGQGLEFLIYFQGNSAPDKSGLPSDRFSAERTGGSVSTLTIQRTQQEDSAVYLCASRYDRGLNTEAFFGQGTRLTVV.